Listed here are 30 T cell receptor beta chains from one sample, sequenced in a study of shared clonotypes between healthy human individuals. Sequenced by immunoSEQ multiplex PCR; TCRdb stores in-frame clones only, minus some. The table records a few million clones, approximately 92% of them present only once. The sample was naive CD4+ T cells sorted from blood. Subset reported: CD45RA+ positively selected. The receptors were sampled from a man aged 18 to 30 in good health.

V usage is TRBV7-9 and J usage is TRBJ2-3; 9 nucleotides line up with TRBD1. Trimming took 5 bases from V and 4 from J; bases not matched to a gene: 7. The CDR3 runs 15 residues. Germline CDR1 reads SEHNR; CDR2 reads FQNEAQ (reference sequence). CDR3 sequence: CASSQGQGHADTQYF. As DNA, the CDR3 is TGTGCCAGCAGCCAGGGACAGGGCCATGCAGATACGCAGTATTTT.

The genes are TRBV28 and TRBJ1-6, with TRBD1 as a possible D gene (5 bases). V was shortened by 6 bases and J by 7 bases, with 10 bases between the two germline ends. This CDR3 contains 13 residues. The germline V gene encodes CDR1 MDHEN and CDR2 SYDVKM. CDR3 coding DNA: TGTGCCAGCAGCGACAGTATCAATTCACCCCTCCACTTT. This sequence encodes CASSDSINSPLHF.

This sequence joins TRBV5-1 and TRBJ1-3; no reliable D call. The CDR3 is made up of 16 amino acids. Germline CDR1 reads SGHRS; CDR2 reads YFSETQ. Trimming took 1 base from V and 0 from J, leaving 11 bases between them. The CDR3 DNA reads as TGCGCCAGCAGCTTGTCCGTCGGGTACTCTGGAAACACCATATATTTT. Amino acid sequence: CASSLSVGYSGNTIYF.

This chain links TRBV7-2 with TRBJ2-7; weak D call: TRBD2 (5 bases). V lost 5 bases and J lost 5, with 10 bases in between. CDR3 length equals 12 residues. Germline V gene data show CDR1 as SGHTA and CDR2 as FQGNSA. CDR3 sequence reads: CASSTRGNEQYF. The CDR3 DNA reads TGTGCCAGCAGCACTAGAGGAAACGAGCAGTACTTC.

The chain recombines TRBV18 with TRBJ2-7, with 8 bases aligning to TRBD1. CDR1 is KGHSH, CDR2 LQKENI, per germline. The CDR3 consists of 16 residues. J lost 6 bases, V lost 2 bases, and 12 bases had no gene match. The CDR3 coding sequence is TGTGCCAGCTCACCAGCCTCGAGACAGGGGTCGTCCGAGCAGTACTTC. It translates to CASSPASRQGSSEQYF. Filled out from reference TRBV18 and TRBJ2-7, the complete variable domain reads NAGVMQNPRHLVRRRGQEARLRCSPMKGHSHVYWYRQLPEEGLKFMVYLQKENIIDESGMPKERFSAEFPKEGPSILRIQQVVRGDSAAYFCASSPASRQGSSEQYFGPGTRLTVT.

Note on this clone: Other DNA variants within this sample encode the same CDR3. The chain joins TRBV18 to TRBJ2-7; D is ambiguous. Germline lookup yields CDR1 KGHSH and CDR2 LQKENI. CDR3 length: 14 amino acids. The V gene lost 2 bases and the J gene lost 0 bases, with 8 bases spanning the gap. Here the CDR3 DNA reads TGTGCCAGCTCACCAAGTGACACCTCCTACGAGCAGTACTTC. It encodes CASSPSDTSYEQYF.

The chain combines TRBV11-2 with TRBJ2-7, with D uncertain. Germline V gene lookup returns CDR1 SGHAT and CDR2 FQNNGV. Trimming stripped 4 bases from V and 5 bases from J, with 12 bases between. The CDR3 has 13 amino acids. The DNA of the CDR3 is TGTGCCAGCAGCTCGGACGGACCTAACGAGCAGTACTTC. The encoded protein is CASSSDGPNEQYF. The full variable domain, rest sourced from reference TRBV11-2 and TRBJ2-7, is EAGVAQSPRYKIIEKRQSVAFWCNPISGHATLYWYQQILGQGPKLLIQFQNNGVVDDSQLPKDRFSAERLKGVDSTLKIQPAKLEDSAVYLCASSSDGPNEQYFGPGTRLTVT.

The V call is TRBV28, the J call TRBJ2-7; a weak D match, TRBD2 (7 bases). This CDR3 has 15 residues. V was clipped by 0 bases and J by 5 bases, with 14 bases between them. CDR1 is MDHEN, CDR2 SYDVKM, per germline. The CDR3 spells CASSLWSRGADEQYF. CDR3 coding DNA: TGTGCCAGCAGTTTATGGAGTCGGGGGGCGGACGAGCAGTACTTC.

The chain has TRBV30 and TRBJ1-2; 9 bases line up with TRBD1. In germline, CDR1 is GTSNPN, CDR2 SVGIG (reference sequence). This CDR3 is built from 13 residues. With V trimmed by 5 bases and J by 8 bases, 9 bases remained unmatched. CDR3 nucleotide sequence: TGTGCCTGGGCAGACAGGGGGAAGCGCGGCTACACCTTC. Its protein product is CAWADRGKRGYTF.

This chain uses TRBV18 with TRBJ2-6; D remains ambiguous. Trimming took 5 bases from V and 1 from J, leaving 12 bases between them. The CDR3 contains 16 residues. Per germline, CDR1 KGHSH and CDR2 LQKENI. In nucleotides, the CDR3 is TGTGCCAGCTCATTCGAGGTCATTTCTGGGGCCAACGTCCTGACTTTC. Encoded protein: CASSFEVISGANVLTF. The entire variable domain, with the rest obtained from reference TRBV18 and TRBJ2-6, is as follows: NAGVMQNPRHLVRRRGQEARLRCSPMKGHSHVYWYRQLPEEGLKFMVYLQKENIIDESGMPKERFSAEFPKEGPSILRIQQVVRGDSAAYFCASSFEVISGANVLTFGAGSRLTVL.

This clone was observed a single time. The chain has TRBV10-2 and TRBJ1-1; the match to TRBD1 covers 8 bases. J lost 4 bases, V lost 5 bases, and 3 bases had no gene match. CDR1 and CDR2 from the germline V gene are WSHSY and SAAADI. The CDR3 runs 13 residues. DNA for the CDR3: TGCGCCAGCAGTTTCCAGGGGGCCACTGAAGCTTTCTTT. It codes for CASSFQGATEAFF.

The chain is built from TRBV6-6 and TRBJ1-2; possibly TRBD1 for D (6 bases). Trimming pared 6 bases from V and 7 bases from J, leaving 15 bases between. The germline CDR1 and CDR2 sequences are MNHNY and SVGAGI (reference sequence). The length of the CDR3 is 13 residues. Written as DNA, the CDR3 is TGTGCCAGCAGGCAAATACAGGGACTTGGCTACACCTTC. Its translation is CASRQIQGLGYTF.

The V and J genes are TRBV5-4 and TRBJ2-2; D gene uncertain. With 3 bases removed from V and 0 bases from J, the gap between germline ends came to 12 bases. The CDR3 has 16 residues. The germline CDR1 and CDR2 sequences are SGHNT and YYREEE (reference sequence). The CDR3 loop reads CASSSITNSNTGELFF. CDR3 DNA sequence: TGTGCCAGCAGCTCGATAACCAATTCGAACACCGGGGAGCTGTTTTTT.

The rearrangement links TRBV27 to TRBJ1-2; 7 nucleotides agree with TRBD1. The V segment lost 5 bases and the J segment 1 base; nucleotides outside the gene matches: 7. Germline V gives CDR1 MNHEY, CDR2 SMNVEV (reference sequence). The CDR3 is made up of 15 amino acids. In nucleotides, the CDR3 is TGTGCCAGCAGTCACGACAGGGACCTTAACTATGGCTACACCTTC. Its translation is CASSHDRDLNYGYTF.

This chain joins TRBV19 and TRBJ1-5, with TRBD1 matching 7 bases. This CDR3 comprises 14 residues. The trim removed 6 bases at V and 4 bases at J, leaving 6 bases unmatched. Germline V gene lookup returns CDR1 LNHDA and CDR2 SQIVND (reference sequence). CDR3 amino acids: CASSEQGKNQPQHF. Written as DNA, the CDR3 is TGTGCCAGTAGCGAACAGGGGAAGAATCAGCCCCAGCATTTT.

The gene calls are TRBV18 and TRBJ2-7, with TRBD2 matching over 8 bases. CDR3 length: 14 residues. J was trimmed by 1 base and V by 1 base; bases with no gene match: 0. Germline V CDR1 and CDR2: KGHSH, LQKENI. CDR3 nucleotides: TGTGCCAGCTCACCACAGCGGGAGTCCTACGAGCAGTACTTC. Its protein product is CASSPQRESYEQYF.

The chain joins TRBV5-1 to TRBJ2-1, with a tentative D call TRBD1 (6 bases). Looked up from germline, CDR1 is SGHRS and CDR2 is YFSETQ. V was cut by 0 bases and J by 5 bases, with 12 bases left in between. This CDR3 is built from 15 residues. In nucleotides, the CDR3 is TGCGCCAGCAGCTTGGGGCGGCAGGGGAACAATGAGCAGTTCTTC. Protein sequence: CASSLGRQGNNEQFF.

The chain is built from TRBV2 and TRBJ1-5; a possible D gene is TRBD1 (6 bases). V shed 6 bases and J shed 2 bases, with 14 bases lying between them. The CDR3 covers 15 residues. Germline V gives CDR1 SNHLY, CDR2 FYNNEI. DNA of the CDR3: TGTGCCAGCAGGTTGGGGGGGCCAGGCAATCAGCCCCAGCATTTT. This sequence encodes CASRLGGPGNQPQHF.

The V gene is TRBV15, the J gene TRBJ1-5, with a tentative D call TRBD1 (5 bases). V shed 5 bases and J shed 6 bases, with 11 bases lying between them. The CDR3 loop spans 13 amino acids. The germline CDR1 and CDR2 sequences are LNHNV and YYDKDF (reference sequence). In DNA form, the CDR3 reads TGTGCCACCAGCTCACTGGGGGGTCAGCCCCAGCATTTT. It encodes CATSSLGGQPQHF.

This clone appeared once. The chain joins TRBV10-2 to TRBJ2-3; the D gene could be TRBD1 or TRBD2 (6 bases each). Between the trimmed V and J ends, which lost 8 bases and 2 bases, there was a span of 17 bases. The germline V gene has CDR1 WSHSY and CDR2 SAAADI. The CDR3 is made up of 15 amino acids. CDR3 sequence reads: CASGGQGAFTDTQYF. The DNA for the CDR3 is TGCGCCAGCGGGGGGCAAGGAGCGTTCACAGATACGCAGTATTTT.

The chain is built from TRBV9 and TRBJ2-4, with a tentative D call TRBD2 (5 bases). The CDR3 totals 16 residues. The V gene's germline CDR1 is SGDLS and CDR2 YYNGEE. Trimming took 3 bases from V and 3 from J, leaving 16 bases between them. The CDR3 loop is CASSGRARVDKNIQYF. In DNA, the CDR3 is TGTGCCAGCAGCGGACGAGCGAGGGTCGACAAAAACATTCAGTACTTC.

The J gene is TRBJ2-1, the V gene TRBV5-1; D possibly matches TRBD1 or TRBD2 (5 bases each). Trimming removed 2 bases from V and 4 bases from J, with 19 bases in between. CDR3 length: 17 amino acids. CDR1 SGHRS and CDR2 YFSETQ come from the germline V gene. Here the CDR3 DNA reads TGCGCCAGCAGCTTAATCGCGCTGGGGGAGCCTTACAATGAGCAGTTCTTC. Its translation: CASSLIALGEPYNEQFF.

This clone was counted only a few times. The chain joins TRBV4-2 to TRBJ1-6, with D tentatively TRBD1 (5 bases). There are 15 residues in the CDR3. The V end lost 4 bases, the J end lost 6 bases, and 13 bases lay between the germline ends. Per germline, CDR1 LGHNA and CDR2 YNFKEQ. DNA of the CDR3: TGTGCCAGCAGCCGAGACAGTGAGCTTAATTCACCCCTCCACTTT. As protein: CASSRDSELNSPLHF.

This sequence joins TRBV10-3 and TRBJ2-1; no definite D call. The V gene's germline CDR1 is ENHRY and CDR2 SYGVKD. The CDR3 loop spans 14 amino acids. The V end was cut by 7 bases, the J end by 0 bases, with 10 bases between. The CDR3 DNA reads TGTGCCATCAACTCGGACGGCTCCTACAATGAGCAGTTCTTC. Its translation: CAINSDGSYNEQFF.

V and J are TRBV13 and TRBJ1-1, with D tentatively TRBD1 (5 bases). This CDR3 contains 15 residues. V lost 8 bases and J lost 5, with 21 bases in between. Germline values: CDR1 PRHDT, CDR2 FYEKMQ (reference sequence). Written as DNA, the CDR3 is TGTGCCAGCCTATCCCCCTCCGGAGGGGTAACTGAAGCTTTCTTT. Its protein is CASLSPSGGVTEAFF. Full variable domain (rest looked up from reference TRBV13 and TRBJ1-1): AAGVIQSPRHLIKEKRETATLKCYPIPRHDTVYWYQQGPGQDPQFLISFYEKMQSDKGSIPDRFSAQQFSDYHSELNMSSLELGDSALYFCASLSPSGGVTEAFFGQGTRLTVV.

A note on this clone: The sample carries other DNA sequences with the same CDR3. V gene TRBV29-1 combines with J gene TRBJ1-5; D possibly corresponds to TRBD1 (5 bases). Germline V gene lookup returns CDR1 SQVTM and CDR2 ANQGSEA. V was shortened by 4 bases and J by 4 bases, with 8 bases between the two germline ends. The CDR3 has 12 amino acids. In DNA form, the CDR3 reads TGCAGCGTTGGGGGGGGTAATCAGCCCCAGCATTTT. Protein: CSVGGGNQPQHF.

CDR3 in amino acids: CASSWRGAGDNEQFF. The DNA of the CDR3 is TGTGCCAGCAGCTGGAGGGGGGCCGGTGACAATGAGCAGTTCTTC. The chain is built from TRBV5-8 and TRBJ2-1, with D perhaps matching TRBD1 or TRBD2 (6 bases each). V was clipped by 3 bases and J by 5 bases, with 15 bases between them. The CDR3 contains 15 residues. The germline V gene has CDR1 SGHTS and CDR2 YDEGEE. Together with reference TRBV5-8 and TRBJ2-1, the CDR3 gives the full variable domain: EAGVTQSPTHLIKTRGQQATLRCSPISGHTSVYWYQQALGLGLQFLLWYDEGEERNRGNFPPRFSGRQFPNYSSELNVNALELEDSALYLCASSWRGAGDNEQFFGPGTRLTVL.

This chain joins TRBV7-6 and TRBJ1-3; the D is unclear. This CDR3 has 14 amino acids. V shed 0 bases and J shed 4 bases, with 7 bases lying between them. Per the germline V gene, CDR1 is SGHVS and CDR2 is FNYEAQ. The DNA of the CDR3 is TGTGCCAGCAGCTTAGCGCCCCTGGGAAACACCATATATTTT. Encoded protein: CASSLAPLGNTIYF. The full variable domain, rest sourced from reference TRBV7-6 and TRBJ1-3, is GAGVSQSPRYKVTKRGQDVALRCDPISGHVSLYWYRQALGQGPEFLTYFNYEAQQDKSGLPNDRFSAERPEGSISTLTIQRTEQRDSAMYRCASSLAPLGNTIYFGEGSWLTVV.

This clone turned up a few times. This chain links TRBV2 with TRBJ2-7; 8 bases are shared with TRBD1. This CDR3 comprises 15 residues. V shed 1 base and J 4 bases; nucleotides not matched to a gene: 6. Looked up from germline, CDR1 is SNHLY and CDR2 is FYNNEI. The CDR3 loop reads CASSEGQGAVYEQYF. CDR3 nucleotides: TGTGCCAGCAGTGAAGGCCAGGGGGCGGTGTACGAGCAGTACTTC.

The chain combines TRBV4-2 with TRBJ1-5, with no clear D. Germline V gives CDR1 LGHNA, CDR2 YNFKEQ. The V end lost 3 bases, the J end lost 3 bases, and 12 bases lay between the germline ends. The CDR3 is made up of 15 amino acids. CDR3 sequence (DNA): TGTGCCAGCAGCCAGGCTCGGACGGTCAATCAGCCCCAGCATTTT. This gives the protein CASSQARTVNQPQHF.